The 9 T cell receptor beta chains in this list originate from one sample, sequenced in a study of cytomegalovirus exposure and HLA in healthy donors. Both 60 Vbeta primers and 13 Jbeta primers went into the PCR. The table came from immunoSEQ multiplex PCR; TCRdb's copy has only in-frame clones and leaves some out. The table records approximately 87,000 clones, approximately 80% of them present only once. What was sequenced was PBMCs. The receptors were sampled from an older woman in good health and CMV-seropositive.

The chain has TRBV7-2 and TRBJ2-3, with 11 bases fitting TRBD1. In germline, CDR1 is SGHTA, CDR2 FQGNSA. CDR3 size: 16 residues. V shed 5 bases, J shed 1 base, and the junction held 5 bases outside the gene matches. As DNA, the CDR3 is TGTGCCAGCAGCCGGGACAGGGGGAGAGGCACAGATACGCAGTATTTT. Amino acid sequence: CASSRDRGRGTDTQYF.

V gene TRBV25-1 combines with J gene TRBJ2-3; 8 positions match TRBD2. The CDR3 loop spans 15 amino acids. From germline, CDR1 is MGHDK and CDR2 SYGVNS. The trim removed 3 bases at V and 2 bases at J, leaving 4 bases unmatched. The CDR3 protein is CASSDPAGATDTQYF. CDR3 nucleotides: TGTGCCAGCAGTGACCCAGCGGGGGCCACAGATACGCAGTATTTT.

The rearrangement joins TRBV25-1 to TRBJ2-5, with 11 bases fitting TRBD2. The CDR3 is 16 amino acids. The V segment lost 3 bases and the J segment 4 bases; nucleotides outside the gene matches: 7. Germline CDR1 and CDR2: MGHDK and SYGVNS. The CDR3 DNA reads TGTGCCAGCAGTGATTTCACTAGCGGGAGAGCAGAGACCCAGTACTTC. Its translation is CASSDFTSGRAETQYF.

The CDR3 region is CSVERVGLNEQFF. The CDR3 coding sequence is TGCAGCGTTGAGAGGGTAGGGTTGAATGAGCAGTTCTTC. V gene TRBV29-1 combines with J gene TRBJ2-1; weak D call: TRBD2 (5 bases). Trimming removed 3 bases from V and 7 bases from J, with 13 bases in between. CDR3 length equals 13 residues. Germline assignment: CDR1 SQVTM and CDR2 ANQGSEA.

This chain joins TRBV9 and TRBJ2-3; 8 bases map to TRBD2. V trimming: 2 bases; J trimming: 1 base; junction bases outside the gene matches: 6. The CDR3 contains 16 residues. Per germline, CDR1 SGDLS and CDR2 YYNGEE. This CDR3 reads CASSVAGGGGTDTQYF. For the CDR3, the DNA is TGTGCCAGCAGCGTGGCGGGAGGAGGGGGCACAGATACGCAGTATTTT.

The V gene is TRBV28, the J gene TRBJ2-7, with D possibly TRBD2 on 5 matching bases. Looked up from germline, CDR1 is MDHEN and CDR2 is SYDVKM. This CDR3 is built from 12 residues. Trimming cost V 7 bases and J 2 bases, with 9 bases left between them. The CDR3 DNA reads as TGTGCCAGCAAAGGGAGAACCTACGAGCAGTACTTC. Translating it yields CASKGRTYEQYF.

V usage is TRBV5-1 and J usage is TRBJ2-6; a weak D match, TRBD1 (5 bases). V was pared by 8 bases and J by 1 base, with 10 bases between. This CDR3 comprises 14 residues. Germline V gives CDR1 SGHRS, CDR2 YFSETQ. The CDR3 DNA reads TGCGCCAGTAGAGCAGGGTCTGGGGCCAACGTCCTGACTTTC. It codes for CASRAGSGANVLTF.

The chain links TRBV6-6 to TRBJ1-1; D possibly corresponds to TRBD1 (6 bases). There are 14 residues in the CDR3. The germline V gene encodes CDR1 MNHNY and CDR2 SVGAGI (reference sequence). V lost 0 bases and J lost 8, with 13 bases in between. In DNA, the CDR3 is TGTGCCAGCAGTTACTCAAGGACAGTGGACGAAGCTTTCTTT. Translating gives CASSYSRTVDEAFF.

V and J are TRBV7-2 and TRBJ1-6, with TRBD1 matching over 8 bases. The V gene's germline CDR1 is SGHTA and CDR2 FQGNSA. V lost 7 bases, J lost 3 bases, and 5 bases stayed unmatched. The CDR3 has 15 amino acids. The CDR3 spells CASKPGQVYNSPLHF. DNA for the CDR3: TGTGCCAGCAAACCGGGACAGGTCTATAATTCACCCCTCCACTTT.